These T cell receptor beta chains were read from a single sample in a study of a mutant IDH1 vaccine in newly diagnosed glioma. Data came from immunoSEQ multiplex PCR; TCRdb stores just in-frame clones and leaves some out. The data show about 25,000 clones, with around 70% seen just once and 11% held by the top ten. These TCRs are of unknown antigen specificity. The sequenced sample was peripheral blood mononuclear cells (PBMCs), obtained from a glioma patient whose treatment included an IDH1 peptide vaccine. These receptors came from a man aged 18 to 30 with glioma. Some clones in this sample may be carry-over from other donors' samples. Each CDR3 is given with its conserved first and last residue. The D gene is left open where the match is weak. For some rows the clone size is stated as once, few or many, or as a class when expanded; others skip it.

j_call clone_size v_call d_call cdr3_nt cdr3_aa
TRBJ1-4 - TRBV15 TRBD1 TGTGCCACCAGCGGGGCGGGCCAGGGGGAGGAAAAACTGTTTTTT CATSGAGQGEEKLFF
TRBJ1-1 - TRBV5-6 - TGTGCCAGCAGCATATGGGGACGGGACACTGAAGCTTTCTTT CASSIWGRDTEAFF
TRBJ1-2 - TRBV5-6 TRBD1 TGTGCCAGCAGCCGAATCTCCGGGACAGCTTTTAACTATGGCTACACCTTC CASSRISGTAFNYGYTF
TRBJ1-4 - TRBV7-9 - TGTGCCAGCAGCTTCGGGGGGGTTAATGAAAAACTGTTTTTT CASSFGGVNEKLFF
TRBJ1-5 once TRBV7-2 - TGTGCCAGCAGCCCAAATTTGAGGCAGCCCCAGCATTTT CASSPNLRQPQHF
TRBJ2-7 - TRBV5-6 - TGTGCCAGCAGCCCGCGTTATAAGGGTTCCTACGAGCAGTACTTC CASSPRYKGSYEQYF
TRBJ2-4 - TRBV7-9 - TGTGCCAGCAGCCCCGGAAACAAAAACATTCAGTACTTC CASSPGNKNIQYF
TRBJ1-5 - TRBV6-8 TRBD1 TGTGCCAGCAGCCCGATCACTAAGACAGGGGGCCATCAGCCCCAGCATTTT CASSPITKTGGHQPQHF
TRBJ1-3 - TRBV20-1 - TGCAGTGCTAGAGCATCGCTCACCATATATTTT CSARASLTIYF
TRBJ2-1 - TRBV25-1 TRBD2 TGTGCCAGTCTTGGACTAGTGGCCCATGAGCAGTTCTTC CASLGLVAHEQFF
TRBJ1-5 - TRBV2 - TGTGCCAGCAGTGAAGGCAGGAGCCAGCCCCAGCATTTT CASSEGRSQPQHF
TRBJ1-2 - TRBV5-6 - TGTGCCAGCAGCCGGGCGGGTGGGAACGGCTACACCTTC CASSRAGGNGYTF
TRBJ1-4 - TRBV5-3 - TGTGCCAGAAGCTTGGAGGCAGGTATCTGGGAAAAACTGTTTTTT CARSLEAGIWEKLFF
TRBJ2-3 - TRBV7-9 TRBD2 TGTGCCAGCAGCCGAGACCGACTAGCGTACACAGATACGCAGTATTTT CASSRDRLAYTDTQYF
TRBJ2-3 - TRBV7-9 - TGTGCCAGCAGCCCTCCGGGGAATACGCAGTATTTT CASSPPGNTQYF
TRBJ2-1 - TRBV4-3 TRBD2 TGCGCCAGCAGCCAGCTGACTAGCGGGAGGGCCTGGGATTCCTACAATGAGCAGTTCTTC CASSQLTSGRAWDSYNEQFF
TRBJ2-3 - TRBV19 - TGTGCCAGTAGTTACGCAACGGATACGCAGTATTTT CASSYATDTQYF
TRBJ1-3 once TRBV4-2 TRBD1 TGTGCCAGCAGCACTACGACAGGGTTATCTGGAAACACCATATATTTT CASSTTTGLSGNTIYF
TRBJ1-1 - TRBV9 - TGTGCCAGCAGCGTAGGGCAAGACACTGAAGCTTTCTTT CASSVGQDTEAFF
TRBJ2-2 - TRBV5-1 - TGCGCCAGCAGCTTGGGTCAGGGCTACACCGGGGAGCTGTTTTTT CASSLGQGYTGELFF
TRBJ2-5 few TRBV9 - TGTGCCAGCAGCGAACAGGGAGGGGACGGGGGAGAGACCCAGTACTTC CASSEQGGDGGETQYF
TRBJ1-2 - TRBV5-6 - TGTGCCAGCAGCTTGAACCGCAAGTTCTATGGCTACACCTTC CASSLNRKFYGYTF
TRBJ2-5 - TRBV5-8 - TGTGCCAGCAGCCTGGACAGATGGGAGACCCAGTACTTC CASSLDRWETQYF
TRBJ2-5 - TRBV10-1 TRBD1 TGCGCCAGCACTCCTGACGGGACAGGGGGTAGGGAGACCCAGTACTTC CASTPDGTGGRETQYF
TRBJ2-7 - TRBV7-9 TRBD1 TGTGCCAGCAGCCCGCCGGGGGACAGGGGGCACGAGCAGTACTTC CASSPPGDRGHEQYF
TRBJ1-2 - TRBV20-1 - TGCAGTGCTAGAGATGGGTATGGCTACACCTTC CSARDGYGYTF
TRBJ1-1 - TRBV18 TRBD1 TGTGCCAGCTCACCGTCGGGACAGGGGGTGTTGGCTGAAGCTTTCTTT CASSPSGQGVLAEAFF
TRBJ1-6 few TRBV6-5 TRBD1 TGTGCCAGCAGCAACCGGCGTACAGGGGGCCTTCCCCTCCACTTT CASSNRRTGGLPLHF
TRBJ1-2 - TRBV7-8 TRBD1 TGTGCCAGCAGCTTCCGGGACAGGGGCGACTATGGCTACACCTTC CASSFRDRGDYGYTF
TRBJ1-2 - TRBV25-1 TRBD1 TGTGCCAGCACCTCCTCGACAGGGGCTTATGGCTACACCTTC CASTSSTGAYGYTF
TRBJ1-6 - TRBV6-4 - TGTGCCAGCAGTGAACAGGATAATTCACCCCTCCACTTT CASSEQDNSPLHF
TRBJ2-7 once TRBV19 - TGTGCCAGTAGCCCCCCCACAGGCTCCTACGAGCAGTACTTC CASSPPTGSYEQYF
TRBJ1-4 - TRBV4-3 TRBD1 TGCGCCAGCAGCCAGCGGCTGGGACAGGGGGGGGAAAAACTGTTTTTT CASSQRLGQGGEKLFF
TRBJ1-1 - TRBV7-9 - TGTGCCAGCAGCACCACTCCTACAACAAACACTGAAGCTTTCTTT CASSTTPTTNTEAFF
TRBJ2-7 once TRBV7-2 - TGTGCCAGCAGCACCTGGACCAACGAGCAGTACTTC CASSTWTNEQYF
TRBJ1-1 - TRBV7-8 TRBD1 TGTGCCAGCAGCTTTTGGGGGAGGAGACAGGGAAGCACTGAAGCTTTCTTT CASSFWGRRQGSTEAFF
TRBJ1-1 - TRBV28 - TGTGCCAGCAGTTTTAGGGCCCCCGGTAACACTGAAGCTTTCTTT CASSFRAPGNTEAFF
TRBJ2-7 - TRBV10-2 TRBD1 TGCGCCAGCATTGCGACAGGGAGCTCCTACGAGCAGTACTTC CASIATGSSYEQYF